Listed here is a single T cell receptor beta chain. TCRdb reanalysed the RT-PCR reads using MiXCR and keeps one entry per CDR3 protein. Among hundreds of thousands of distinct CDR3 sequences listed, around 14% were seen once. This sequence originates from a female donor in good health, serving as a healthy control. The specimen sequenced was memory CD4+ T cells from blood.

The CDR3 sequence is CASSPRDTAANTGELFF. DNA for the CDR3: TGCGCCAGCAGCCCCCGGGACACCGCCGCGAACACCGGGGAGCTGTTTTTT. The V and J genes are TRBV4-1 and TRBJ2-2, with D tentatively TRBD1 (6 bases). V was clipped by 4 bases and J by 0 bases, with 15 bases between them. CDR1 is MGHRA, CDR2 YSYEKL, per germline. This CDR3 is built from 17 residues.